A selection of T cell receptor beta chains follows, all from one sample in a study of blood T cell repertoires in COVID-19. Measured with immunoSEQ multiplex PCR; TCRdb has only the in-frame clones, and not every one. The data contain about 87,000 clones, 88% of them singletons. What was sequenced was peripheral blood. The receptor source for this set is a man older than 75 with acute or convalescent COVID-19. The CDR3 runs from the conserved cysteine through the conserved F or W. Each record gives: D gene, V gene, CDR3 length, CDR3 protein. D genes are given only for firm matches.

d_call: TRBD1
v_call: TRBV5-6
cdr3_length: 12
cdr3_aa: CASSLDRVGYTF

d_call: .
v_call: TRBV7-9
cdr3_length: 13
cdr3_aa: CASSLIQASEQYF

d_call: TRBD1
v_call: TRBV10-3
cdr3_length: 16
cdr3_aa: CAISPGTGDGNEKLFF

d_call: .
v_call: TRBV7-2
cdr3_length: 13
cdr3_aa: CASSPQGNYGYTF

d_call: TRBD2
v_call: TRBV6-5
cdr3_length: 13
cdr3_aa: CASTPAGPYEQYF

d_call: TRBD1
v_call: TRBV5-4
cdr3_length: 15
cdr3_aa: CASSLTGALGEKLFF

d_call: TRBD1
v_call: TRBV18
cdr3_length: 16
cdr3_aa: CASSWGQGVLNTEAFF

d_call: .
v_call: TRBV30
cdr3_length: 12
cdr3_aa: CAWNGGGEKLFF

d_call: .
v_call: TRBV3-1/TRBV3-2
cdr3_length: 14
cdr3_aa: CASSQQTPNTEAFF

d_call: .
v_call: TRBV10-3
cdr3_length: 13
cdr3_aa: CAISESAGSGYTF

d_call: .
v_call: TRBV11-2
cdr3_length: 13
cdr3_aa: CASSSVPTEKLFF

d_call: .
v_call: TRBV4-3
cdr3_length: 16
cdr3_aa: CASSQDGLASADTQYF

d_call: .
v_call: TRBV19
cdr3_length: 14
cdr3_aa: CASSIQGANTEAFF

d_call: TRBD1
v_call: TRBV5-6
cdr3_length: 16
cdr3_aa: CASSSPGQPRTGELFF

d_call: .
v_call: TRBV5-5
cdr3_length: 14
cdr3_aa: CASSLWTGTTEAFF

d_call: .
v_call: TRBV5-4
cdr3_length: 16
cdr3_aa: CASRKEQGLLDTEAFF

d_call: TRBD2
v_call: TRBV29-1
cdr3_length: 13
cdr3_aa: CSVESSGRTEQFF

d_call: .
v_call: TRBV7-9
cdr3_length: 13
cdr3_aa: CASSSGSPYGYTF

d_call: .
v_call: TRBV6-2/TRBV6-3
cdr3_length: 14
cdr3_aa: CASSYLSSNQPQHF

d_call: TRBD1
v_call: TRBV10-3
cdr3_length: 15
cdr3_aa: CAISPGTGGGYGYTF

d_call: TRBD1
v_call: TRBV3-1/TRBV3-2
cdr3_length: 21
cdr3_aa: CASSPLRTGVALTSSYNEQFF

d_call: TRBD1
v_call: TRBV10-3
cdr3_length: 15
cdr3_aa: CAISAADRGDYEQYF

d_call: .
v_call: TRBV11-2
cdr3_length: 15
cdr3_aa: CASSPLHGSGNTIYF

d_call: .
v_call: TRBV12-3/TRBV12-4
cdr3_length: 13
cdr3_aa: CASRTAENTEAFF

d_call: .
v_call: TRBV3-1/TRBV3-2
cdr3_length: 17
cdr3_aa: CASSQVKAASSYNEQFF

d_call: TRBD1
v_call: TRBV29-1
cdr3_length: 13
cdr3_aa: CSVVGQDGNTIYF

d_call: .
v_call: TRBV30
cdr3_length: 13
cdr3_aa: CAWRSGGQEKLFF

d_call: .
v_call: TRBV5-6
cdr3_length: 15
cdr3_aa: CASSPNTGRAEKLFF